This TCR beta chain was documented in a study of T cells after yellow fever vaccination. At least ten counts were recorded for this clonotype. TCRdb fed the 5' RACE reads into MiXCR, producing one record per CDR3 protein. The data hold 90,000 to 150,000 distinct CDR3 sequences, with roughly 7.2% observed a single time. The sequence was collected from a man aged 18 to 29 who received the YFV17D yellow fever vaccine. The sample in question was CD4+ T cells sorted from PBMCs, obtained roughly 46 days after the first yellow fever vaccination.

The CDR3 reads CSARHIRANTEAFF. The CDR3 DNA reads as TGCAGTGCTCGGCACATTAGGGCTAACACTGAAGCTTTCTTT. The chain is built from TRBV20-1 and TRBJ1-1; D ambiguous. Germline lookup yields CDR1 DFQATT and CDR2 SNEGSKA (reference sequence). CDR3 length: 14 amino acids. V lost 5 bases, J lost 2 bases, and 15 bases lay in between.